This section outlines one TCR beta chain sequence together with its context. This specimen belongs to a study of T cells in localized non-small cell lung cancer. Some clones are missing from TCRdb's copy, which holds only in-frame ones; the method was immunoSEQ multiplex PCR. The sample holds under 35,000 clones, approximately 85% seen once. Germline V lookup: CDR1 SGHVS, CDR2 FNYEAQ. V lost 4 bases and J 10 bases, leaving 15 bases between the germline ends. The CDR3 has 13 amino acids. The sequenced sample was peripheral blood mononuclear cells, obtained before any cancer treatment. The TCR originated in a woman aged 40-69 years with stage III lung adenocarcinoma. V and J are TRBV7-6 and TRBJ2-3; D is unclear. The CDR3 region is CASSSLVSTSQYF. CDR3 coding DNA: TGTGCCAGCAGCTCTCTGGTGTCTACATCGCAGTATTTT.